This entry concerns a single T cell receptor (beta chain). Which antigen it targets is not known. Base qualities are not provided; no much larger clone lies one nucleotide away. The sample is drawn from a study of T cell responses to AZD1222 COVID-19 vaccine (dated by TCRdb to the early 2020s). Context from the whole study: A total of 233 trial participants underwent TCR sequencing, of whom about 200 had received two doses of AZD1222 and approximately 26 had received two doses of the MenACWY control vaccine. Trial participants were enrolled by age into 18-55, 56-69 and 70-plus year subgroups, with 148, 28 and 57 TCR-sequenced participants respectively. Study-wide conclusions, independent of this receptor: In the small 56-69-year group, the increase in depth fell short of significance, most likely because of low power. A significant rise in spike-specific TCR breadth and depth was observed after two AZD1222 doses relative to day 0 and relative to MenACWY recipients. Participants were mostly white British and included more females than males, and it was suggested by the authors that clonal diversity may have been underestimated. The whole spike protein was spanned by vaccine-associated CD4 TCRs, and dominant responses were seen in regions 160-218 and 743-854. Epitopes outside the regions mutated in the B.1.351 and B.1.1.7 variants were reportedly recognized by nearly half of the unique spike-specific TCRs. Because no samples from the day 14 peak response were available, repertoires could be characterized only after the peak T cell response. Conclusions about previously exposed vaccinees were limited because only 6 or 7 AZD1222 recipients were SARS-CoV-2 seropositive at baseline.

The CDR3 regions of human TCRbeta chains were analyzed by immunosequencing. As for how the authors treated the data: Repertoire TCRs were checked for matches against a reference library of SARS-CoV-2-specific TCRs that had been generated using the MIRA antigen-specificity platform. Breadth meant the fraction of unique TCRs that were SARS-CoV-2-associated, whereas depth meant the fraction of total T cells that were SARS-CoV-2-associated. Each spike-specific TCR was assigned to its reactive spike region and to a CD4 or CD8 class using the MIRA data. Log10-transformed breadth and depth values were compared by one-way ANOVA with Sidak's multiple comparisons tests. Not all clones reach the TCRdb copy of this immuneACCESS table, which keeps in-frame sequences only. Checked studies attribute under half of the gap to unresolved V genes and leave the rest unexplained. V and J calls and clone size are as listed in that table; D and trimming were resolved from the DNA. Within this sample are approximately 140,000 clones, with 90% of them counted one time only. The ten most abundant clones make up about 3.3% of the sample.

From the cysteine through the phenylalanine, the CDR3 covers 15 amino acids. Only the CDR3 DNA is retained, 45 bases long and in frame from the first base. V is pared back by 1 base and J by 7 bases, with 14 bases lying between the germline termini. According to the germline V gene (reference sequence), CDR1 reads LNHNV and CDR2 reads YYDKDF. This sample's time point label indicates: about 28 days (+/-7) after the second vaccine dose. AZD1222 recipients with second doses at about 4 weeks or about 12 weeks were pooled, because spike-specific TCR depth and breadth did not differ between schedules. The vaccinee samples were drawn from two UK trials, COV001 and COV002, one of which was a single-blind randomized controlled phase 2/3 trial testing AZD1222 (ChAdOx1 nCoV-19) in healthy adults. For TCRbeta chain sequencing, PBMC samples from trial participants were taken at day 0 and at day 28 after the second dose.

The sequence joins TRBV15 to TRBJ1-5, with TRBD1 tentatively as D gene (5 bases match). The source material was peripheral blood, sampled 28 days after the second AZD1222 dose. The origin of this receptor is an adult who received the AZD1222 COVID-19 vaccine. The CDR3 amino acid sequence is: CATSRVLGAGQPQHF. At the DNA level, the sequence is TGTGCCACCAGCAGAGTGTTAGGGGCTGGACAGCCCCAGCATTTT.